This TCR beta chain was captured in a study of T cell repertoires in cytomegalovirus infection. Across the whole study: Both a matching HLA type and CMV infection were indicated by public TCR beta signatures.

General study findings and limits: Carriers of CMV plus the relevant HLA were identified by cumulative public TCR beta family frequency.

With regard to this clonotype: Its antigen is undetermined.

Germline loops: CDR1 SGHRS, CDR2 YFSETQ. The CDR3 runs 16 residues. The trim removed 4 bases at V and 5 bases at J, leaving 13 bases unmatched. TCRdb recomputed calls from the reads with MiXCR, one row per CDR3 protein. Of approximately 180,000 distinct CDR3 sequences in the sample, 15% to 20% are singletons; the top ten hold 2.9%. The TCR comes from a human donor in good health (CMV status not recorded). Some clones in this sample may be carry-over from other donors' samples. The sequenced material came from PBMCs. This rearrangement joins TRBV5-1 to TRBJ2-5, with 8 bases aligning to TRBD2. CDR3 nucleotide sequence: TGCGCCAGCAGCCTTCCTTCCGGGACTAGAGGGGAGACCCAGTACTTC. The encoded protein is CASSLPSGTRGETQYF.